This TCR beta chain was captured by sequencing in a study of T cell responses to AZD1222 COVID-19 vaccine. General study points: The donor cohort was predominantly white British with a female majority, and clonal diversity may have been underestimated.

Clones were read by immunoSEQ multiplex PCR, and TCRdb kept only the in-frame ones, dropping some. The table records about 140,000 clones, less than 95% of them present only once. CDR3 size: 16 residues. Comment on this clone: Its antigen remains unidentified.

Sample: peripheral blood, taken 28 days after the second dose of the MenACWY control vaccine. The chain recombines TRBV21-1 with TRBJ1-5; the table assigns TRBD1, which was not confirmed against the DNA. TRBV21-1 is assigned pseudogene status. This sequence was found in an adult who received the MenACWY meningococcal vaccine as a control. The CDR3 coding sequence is TGTGCCAGCAGGTGGCAGGCTGATTATAGCAATCAGCCCCAGCATTTT. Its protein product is CASRWQADYSNQPQHF.